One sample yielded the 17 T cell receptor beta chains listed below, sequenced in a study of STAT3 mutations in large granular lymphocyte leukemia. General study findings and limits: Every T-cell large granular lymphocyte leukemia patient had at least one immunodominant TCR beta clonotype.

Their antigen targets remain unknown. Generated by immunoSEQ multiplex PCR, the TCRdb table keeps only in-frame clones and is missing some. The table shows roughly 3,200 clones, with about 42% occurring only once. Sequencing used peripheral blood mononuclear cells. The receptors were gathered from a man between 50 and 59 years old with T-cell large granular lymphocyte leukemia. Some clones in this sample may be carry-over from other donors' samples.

For the CDR3, the DNA is TGTGCCAGCTCACCGCAAAGGTTATCAAATACGCAGTATTTT. This sequence encodes CASSPQRLSNTQYF. The chain uses TRBV18 and TRBJ2-3; D remains ambiguous. V lost 3 bases, J lost 7 bases, and 14 bases lay in between. Germline assignment: CDR1 KGHSH and CDR2 LQKENI. This CDR3 is 14 amino acids long.

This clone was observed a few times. The CDR3 region has the DNA TGTGCCAGCCGGGGCTCGGTGAACACTGAAGCTTTCTTT. Protein: CASRGSVNTEAFF. The chain carries TRBV6-5 and TRBJ1-1, with D perhaps TRBD1 (5 bases). Germline V gene data show CDR1 as MNHEY and CDR2 as SVGAGI. V gave up 8 bases and J gave up 0 bases, with 10 bases separating them. The CDR3 covers 13 residues.

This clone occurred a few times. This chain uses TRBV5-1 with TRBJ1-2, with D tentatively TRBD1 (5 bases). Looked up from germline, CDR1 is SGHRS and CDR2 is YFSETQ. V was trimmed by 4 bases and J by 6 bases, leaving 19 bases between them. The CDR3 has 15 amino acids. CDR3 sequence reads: CASSPGGEGMDGYTF. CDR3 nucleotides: TGCGCCAGCAGCCCAGGCGGGGAGGGGATGGATGGCTACACCTTC.

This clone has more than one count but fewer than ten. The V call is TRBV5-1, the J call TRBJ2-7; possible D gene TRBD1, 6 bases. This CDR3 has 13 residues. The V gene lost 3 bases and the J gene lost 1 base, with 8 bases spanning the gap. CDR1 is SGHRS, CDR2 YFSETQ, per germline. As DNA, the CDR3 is TGCGCCAGCAGCTCCGACAGGTCCTACGAGCAGTACTTC. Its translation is CASSSDRSYEQYF. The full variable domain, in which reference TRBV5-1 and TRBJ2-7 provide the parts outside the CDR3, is KAGVTQTPRYLIKTRGQQVTLSCSPISGHRSVSWYQQTPGQGLQFLFEYFSETQRNKGNFPGRFSGRQFSNSRSEMNVSTLELGDSALYLCASSSDRSYEQYFGPGTRLTVT.

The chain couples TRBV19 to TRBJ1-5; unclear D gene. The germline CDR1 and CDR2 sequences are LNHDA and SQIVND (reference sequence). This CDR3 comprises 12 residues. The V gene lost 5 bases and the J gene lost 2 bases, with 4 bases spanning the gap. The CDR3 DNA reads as TGTGCCAGTAGTGCGGGCAATCAGCCCCAGCATTTT. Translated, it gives CASSAGNQPQHF.

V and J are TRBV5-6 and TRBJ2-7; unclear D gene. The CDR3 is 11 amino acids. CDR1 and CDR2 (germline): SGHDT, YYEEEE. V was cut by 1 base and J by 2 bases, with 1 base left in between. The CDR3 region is CASSLTYEQYF. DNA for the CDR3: TGTGCCAGCAGCTTGACCTACGAGCAGTACTTC.

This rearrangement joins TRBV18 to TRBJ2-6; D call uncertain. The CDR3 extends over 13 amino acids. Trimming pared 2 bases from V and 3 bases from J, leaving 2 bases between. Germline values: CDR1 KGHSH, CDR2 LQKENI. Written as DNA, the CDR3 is TGTGCCAGCTCACCAGATGGGGCCAACGTCCTGACTTTC. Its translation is CASSPDGANVLTF.

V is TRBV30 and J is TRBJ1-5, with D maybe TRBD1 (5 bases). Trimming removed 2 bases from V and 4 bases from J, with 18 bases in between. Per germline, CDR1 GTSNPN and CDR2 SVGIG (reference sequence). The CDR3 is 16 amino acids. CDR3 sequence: CAWSLPGAKWNQPQHF. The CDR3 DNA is TGTGCCTGGAGTTTACCCGGGGCAAAGTGGAATCAGCCCCAGCATTTT. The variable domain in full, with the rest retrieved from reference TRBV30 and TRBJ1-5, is SQTIHQWPATLVQPVGSPLSLECTVEGTSNPNLYWYRQAAGRGLQLLFYSVGIGQISSEVPQNLSASRPQDRQFILSSKKLLLSDSGFYLCAWSLPGAKWNQPQHFGDGTRLSIL.

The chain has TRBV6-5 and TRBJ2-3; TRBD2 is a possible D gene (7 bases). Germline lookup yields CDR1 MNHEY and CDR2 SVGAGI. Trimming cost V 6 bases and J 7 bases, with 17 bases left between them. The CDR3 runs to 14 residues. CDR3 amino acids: CASREGLGGNTQYF. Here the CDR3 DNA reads TGTGCCAGCAGGGAAGGACTAGGGGGTAATACGCAGTATTTT.

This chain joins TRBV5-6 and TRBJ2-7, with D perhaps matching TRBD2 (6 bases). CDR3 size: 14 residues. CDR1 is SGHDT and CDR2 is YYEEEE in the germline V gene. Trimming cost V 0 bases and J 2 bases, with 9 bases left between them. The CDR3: CASSLGGDTYEQYF. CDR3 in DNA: TGTGCCAGCAGCTTGGGGGGGGATACCTACGAGCAGTACTTC.

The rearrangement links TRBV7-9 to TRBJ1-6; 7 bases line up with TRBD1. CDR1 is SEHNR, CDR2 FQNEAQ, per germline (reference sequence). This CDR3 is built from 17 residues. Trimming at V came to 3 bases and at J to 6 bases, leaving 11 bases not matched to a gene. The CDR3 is CASSFVPGQTGNSPLHF. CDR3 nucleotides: TGTGCCAGCAGCTTCGTCCCGGGACAGACGGGTAATTCACCCCTCCACTTT.

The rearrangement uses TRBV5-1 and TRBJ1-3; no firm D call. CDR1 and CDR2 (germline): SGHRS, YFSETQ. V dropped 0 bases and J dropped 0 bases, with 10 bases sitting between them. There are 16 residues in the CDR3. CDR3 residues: CASSLEQPSSGNTIYF. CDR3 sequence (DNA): TGCGCCAGCAGCTTGGAACAGCCTTCCTCTGGAAACACCATATATTTT.

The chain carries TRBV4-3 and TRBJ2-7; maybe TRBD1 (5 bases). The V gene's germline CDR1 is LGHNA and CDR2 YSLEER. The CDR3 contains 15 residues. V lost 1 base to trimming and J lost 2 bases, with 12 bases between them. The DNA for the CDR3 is TGCGCCAGCAGCCAAGGGACAAGCCGAGCCTACGAGCAGTACTTC. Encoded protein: CASSQGTSRAYEQYF.

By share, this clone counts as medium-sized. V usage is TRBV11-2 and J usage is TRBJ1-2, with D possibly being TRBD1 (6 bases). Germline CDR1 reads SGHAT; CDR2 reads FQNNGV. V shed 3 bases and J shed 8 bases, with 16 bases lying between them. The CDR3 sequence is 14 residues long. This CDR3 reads CASSLGGLRVGYTF. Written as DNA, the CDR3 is TGTGCCAGCAGCTTGGGGGGCCTGAGGGTCGGCTACACCTTC.

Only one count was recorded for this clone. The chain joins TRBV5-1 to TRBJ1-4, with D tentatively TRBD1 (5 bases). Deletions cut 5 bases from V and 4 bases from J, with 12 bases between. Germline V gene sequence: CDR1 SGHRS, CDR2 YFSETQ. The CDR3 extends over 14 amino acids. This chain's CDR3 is CASSMGVGNEKLFF. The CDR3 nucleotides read TGCGCCAGCAGTATGGGGGTCGGTAATGAAAAACTGTTTTTT.

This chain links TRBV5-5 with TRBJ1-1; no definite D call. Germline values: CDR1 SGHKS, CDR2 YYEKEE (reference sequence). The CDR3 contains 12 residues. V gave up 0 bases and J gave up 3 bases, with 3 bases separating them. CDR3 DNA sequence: TGTGCCAGCAGCTTGGGAGACACTGAAGCTTTCTTT. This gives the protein CASSLGDTEAFF. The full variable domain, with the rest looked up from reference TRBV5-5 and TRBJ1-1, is DAGVTQSPTHLIKTRGQQVTLRCSPISGHKSVSWYQQVLGQGPQFIFQYYEKEERGRGNFPDRFSARQFPNYSSELNVNALLLGDSALYLCASSLGDTEAFFGQGTRLTVV.

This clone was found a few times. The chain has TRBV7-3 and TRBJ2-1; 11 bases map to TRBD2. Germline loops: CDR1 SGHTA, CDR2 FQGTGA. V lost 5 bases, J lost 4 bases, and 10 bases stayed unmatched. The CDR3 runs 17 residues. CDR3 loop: CASSPIAGGLSYNEQFF. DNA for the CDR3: TGTGCCAGCAGCCCGATAGCGGGAGGGCTGAGTTACAATGAGCAGTTCTTC.